This T cell receptor beta chain was identified during a study of OX40 agonist ivuxolimab in advanced cancers. Germline CDR1 and CDR2: SGHTA and FQGNSA. CDR3 length: 15 residues. After removal of 3 bases from V and 4 bases from J, the junction contained 4 bases not matched to a gene. Profiling relied on immunoSEQ multiplex PCR, and the TCRdb table lists in-frame clones only, not all of them. This table holds tens of thousands of clones, roughly nine tenths found once. Comment on this clone: Its antigen is unidentified.

General study findings and limits: Normalized T-cell clonal expansion was also low in a subset of nonresponders. Clonal expansion was among the lowest in partial responders at 0.1-3.0 mg/kg, especially CD8+.

The chain is built from TRBV7-2 and TRBJ2-1; 9 positions match TRBD2. The TCR comes from an adult with an advanced solid tumor such as melanoma, head and neck, liver or kidney cancer. The sequences come from CD4+ or CD8+ T cells sorted from blood, collected in a trial of the OX40 agonist ivuxolimab. The CDR3 sequence is CASSLGGRGYNEQFF. The CDR3 DNA sequence: TGTGCCAGCAGCTTGGGCGGGAGGGGATACAATGAGCAGTTCTTC.